By frequency, the clone carrying this T cell receptor (beta chain) is medium-sized. Its antigen is currently unknown. This sample was included in a study of T cell clusters in autoimmune cytopenias. Findings and limits, study-wide: TRB repertoire shifts in secondary cytopenia and chronic lymphocytic leukemia mostly reflected lymphoma, not autoimmunity.

One tube held mixed TRB-A and TRB-B primer pools for touch-down PCR. Following a re-call of the multiplex PCR reads, TCRdb has one entry per CDR3 protein and lacks DNA. Found here are around 1,900 distinct CDR3 sequences; the top ten clones hold less than 30%. Roughly 38,000 genome equivalents of blood DNA were amplified for TRB. The CDR3 contains 16 residues. Germline V gene sequence: CDR1 LNHDA, CDR2 SQIVND (reference sequence). This rearrangement joins TRBV19 to TRBJ2-1; as DNA is missing, the TRBD2 call by TCRdb cannot be tested. The TCR sequence derives from a human donor with an autoimmune cytopenia or autoimmune hepatitis (not recorded which). The sequencing input was peripheral blood. CDR3 amino acids: CASSGLAGGSYNEQFF.